The 11 T cell receptor beta chains in this list originate from one sample, sequenced in a study of T cell responses to AZD1222 COVID-19 vaccine. Sequencing was performed with immunoSEQ multiplex PCR; in TCRdb, only in-frame clones are kept and a portion is missing. The repertoire includes 190,000 or so clones, around 90% of them detected once, and 25% to 30% sits in the top ten. The source was peripheral blood, collected 28 days after the second AZD1222 dose. These receptors were taken from an adult who received the AZD1222 COVID-19 vaccine.

This chain links TRBV7-9 with TRBJ1-2, with D tentatively TRBD1 (5 bases). The CDR3 contains 13 residues. Trimming took off 3 bases at V and 8 bases at J, with 13 bases between the two ends. Germline assignment: CDR1 SEHNR and CDR2 FQNEAQ (reference sequence). CDR3 region: CASSFGPQGGYTF. Here the CDR3 DNA reads TGTGCCAGCAGCTTTGGGCCGCAGGGAGGCTACACCTTC. Based on the CDR3 plus reference TRBV7-9 and TRBJ1-2, the full variable domain is DTGVSQNPRHKITKRGQNVTFRCDPISEHNRLYWYRQTLGQGPEFLTYFQNEAQLEKSRLLSDRFSAERPKGSFSTLEIQRTEQGDSAMYLCASSFGPQGGYTFGSGTRLTVV.

The gene calls are TRBV7-9 and TRBJ1-6, with D maybe TRBD1 (5 bases). CDR1 is SEHNR, CDR2 FQNEAQ, per germline (reference sequence). The CDR3 covers 15 residues. V lost 7 bases and J lost 8, with 18 bases in between. CDR3 sequence reads: CASIATGQGDSPLHF. The CDR3 DNA reads TGTGCCAGCATCGCCACGGGGCAAGGGGATTCACCCCTCCACTTT.

The chain joins TRBV27 to TRBJ1-1, with D unresolved. With 6 bases removed from V and 5 bases from J, the gap between germline ends came to 10 bases. CDR1 and CDR2 from the germline V gene are MNHEY and SMNVEV (reference sequence). The CDR3 has 12 amino acids. CDR3 residues: CASRSTETEAFF. The CDR3 DNA reads TGTGCCAGCAGATCGACGGAGACTGAAGCTTTCTTT.

This rearrangement joins TRBV4-3 to TRBJ2-1, with D perhaps TRBD2 (6 bases). With 3 bases removed from V and 5 bases from J, the gap between germline ends came to 17 bases. The CDR3 totals 16 residues. Germline V lookup: CDR1 LGHNA, CDR2 YSLEER. The CDR3 spells CASSQTSGRSDNEQFF. The CDR3 DNA sequence: TGCGCCAGCAGCCAGACAAGTGGGAGGTCCGACAATGAGCAGTTCTTC.

V gene TRBV5-8 combines with J gene TRBJ1-6; 9 positions match TRBD1. V dropped 5 bases and J dropped 10; count of bases not matched to a gene: 13. This CDR3 has 16 residues. The germline V gene encodes CDR1 SGHTS and CDR2 YDEGEE. The CDR3 sequence is CASRPTGGRSNSPLHF. CDR3 DNA: TGTGCCAGCAGACCTACAGGGGGCCGAAGTAACTCACCCCTCCACTTT.

The chain couples TRBV9 to TRBJ2-2; 10 bases fit TRBD2. The germline gives CDR1 SGDLS, CDR2 YYNGEE. The ends lost 4 bases at V and 5 bases at J; junction bases unmatched: 5. The CDR3 is made up of 15 amino acids. CDR3 amino acids: CASSLTTSGTGELFF. CDR3 coding DNA: TGTGCCAGCAGCTTAACGACTAGCGGGACCGGGGAGCTGTTTTTT.

The rearrangement joins TRBV25-1 to TRBJ2-7; possibly TRBD1 for D (6 bases). V was shortened by 4 bases and J by 7 bases, with 8 bases between the two germline ends. The germline CDR1 and CDR2 sequences are MGHDK and SYGVNS. The CDR3 sequence is 11 residues long. The CDR3 DNA follows: TGTGCCAGCAGTGGGGGGCTGGAGCAGTACTTC. Translation: CASSGGLEQYF.

The chain combines TRBV4-2 with TRBJ2-3, with D possibly being TRBD1 (5 bases). The CDR3 covers 13 residues. CDR1 and CDR2 (germline): LGHNA, YNFKEQ. The germline V and J ends were trimmed by 1 base and 7 bases, with 9 bases remaining between them. CDR3 amino acids: CASSQGTLNTQYF. The CDR3, as DNA: TGTGCCAGCAGCCAAGGGACACTAAATACGCAGTATTTT.

The rearrangement uses TRBV28 and TRBJ1-2, with 7 bases identical to TRBD1. The J segment lost 5 bases and the V segment lost 2 bases, leaving 5 bases of the junction unmatched. CDR1 is MDHEN and CDR2 is SYDVKM in the germline V gene. There are 14 residues in the CDR3. The CDR3 DNA follows: TGTGCCAGCAGTTTACAGACAGGGAGGTATGGCTACACCTTC. Amino acid sequence: CASSLQTGRYGYTF.

This clone was seen at least ten times. The gene calls are TRBV25-1 and TRBJ2-1; 7 positions match TRBD2. Germline-derived CDR1 and CDR2 are MGHDK and SYGVNS. V was clipped by 4 bases and J by 8 bases; unmatched bases: 11. This CDR3 spans 15 amino acids. This CDR3 is CASSVGGAGADEQFF. The CDR3 nucleotides read TGTGCCAGCAGTGTGGGTGGGGCGGGAGCAGATGAGCAGTTCTTC.

V gene TRBV10-3 combines with J gene TRBJ2-7; 9 nucleotides align to TRBD1. The V segment lost 0 bases and the J segment 5 bases; nucleotides outside the gene matches: 11. The CDR3 is 17 amino acids. Per germline, CDR1 ENHRY and CDR2 SYGVKD. CDR3 sequence: CAISESNRGTGFDEQYF. For the CDR3, the DNA is TGTGCCATCAGTGAGTCCAACAGAGGGACAGGGTTCGACGAGCAGTACTTC.